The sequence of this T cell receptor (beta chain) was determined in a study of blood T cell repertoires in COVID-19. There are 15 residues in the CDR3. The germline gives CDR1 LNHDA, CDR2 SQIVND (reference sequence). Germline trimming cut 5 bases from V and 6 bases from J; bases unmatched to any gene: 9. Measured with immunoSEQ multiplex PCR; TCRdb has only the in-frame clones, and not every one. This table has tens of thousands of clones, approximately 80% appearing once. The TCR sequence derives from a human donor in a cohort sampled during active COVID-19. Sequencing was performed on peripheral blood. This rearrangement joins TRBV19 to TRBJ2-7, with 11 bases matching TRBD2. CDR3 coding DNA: TGTGCCAGTAGTGGAGATAGCGGGAGGGCGGTCGAGCAGTACTTC. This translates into CASSGDSGRAVEQYF. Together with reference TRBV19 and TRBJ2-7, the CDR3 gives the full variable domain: DGGITQSPKYLFRKEGQNVTLSCEQNLNHDAMYWYRQDPGQGLRLIYYSQIVNDFQKGDIAEGYSVSREKKESFPLTVTSAQKNPTAFYLCASSGDSGRAVEQYFGPGTRLTVT.